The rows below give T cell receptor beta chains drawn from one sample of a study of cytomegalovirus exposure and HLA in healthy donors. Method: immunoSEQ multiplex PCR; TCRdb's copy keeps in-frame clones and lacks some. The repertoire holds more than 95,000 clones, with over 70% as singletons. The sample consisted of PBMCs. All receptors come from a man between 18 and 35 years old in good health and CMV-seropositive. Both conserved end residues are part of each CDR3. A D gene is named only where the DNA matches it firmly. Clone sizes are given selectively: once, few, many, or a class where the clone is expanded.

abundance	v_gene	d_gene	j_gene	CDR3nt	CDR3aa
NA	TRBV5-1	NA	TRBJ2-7	TGCGCCAGCAGCTTGTTGCAGGACTCCTACGAGCAGTACTTC	CASSLLQDSYEQYF
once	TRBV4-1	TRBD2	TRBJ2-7	TGCGCCAGCAGCCAAGGGGATTGGGGAGGGAGTCCCTACGAGCAGTACTTC	CASSQGDWGGSPYEQYF
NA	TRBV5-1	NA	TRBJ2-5	TGCGCCAGCAGCTTGGTAGGGGGGGGGAAGACCCAGTACTTC	CASSLVGGGKTQYF
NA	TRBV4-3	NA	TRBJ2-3	TGCGCCAGCAGCCAGGGGGCGAGCACAGATACGCAGTATTTT	CASSQGASTDTQYF
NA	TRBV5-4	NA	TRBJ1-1	TGTGCCAGCAGCTTGGAGGCAGGTACTTTCACTGAAGCTTTCTTT	CASSLEAGTFTEAFF
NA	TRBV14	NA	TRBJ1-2	TGTGCCAGCAGCCAAGAAATGGGGCAGGGCACCTATGGCTACACCTTC	CASSQEMGQGTYGYTF
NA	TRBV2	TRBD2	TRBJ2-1	TGTGCCAGCAGTGCCAGCGGGGGCCGGAATGAGCAGTTCTTC	CASSASGGRNEQFF
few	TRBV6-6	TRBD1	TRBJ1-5	TGTGCCAGCAGTCGGACAGGGGATCAGCCCCAGCATTTT	CASSRTGDQPQHF
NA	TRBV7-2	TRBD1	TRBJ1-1	TGTGCCAGCAGCTTCCGGACAGGAGGGGTAGCTTTCTTT	CASSFRTGGVAFF
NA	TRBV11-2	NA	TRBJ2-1	TGTGCCAGCAGCTTAGTTGGGGCAGCGAATGAGCAGTTCTTC	CASSLVGAANEQFF
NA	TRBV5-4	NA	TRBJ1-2	TGTGCCAGCAGCTTGAGGGGAACAAACTATGGCTACACCTTC	CASSLRGTNYGYTF
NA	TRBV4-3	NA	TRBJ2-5	TGCGCCAGCAGCCAAAAGCAGGGTTCGGAGCAGTACTTC	CASSQKQGSEQYF
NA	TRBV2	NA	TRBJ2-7	TGTGCCAGCAAGTACTTACCTGACTCCTACGAGCAGTACTTC	CASKYLPDSYEQYF
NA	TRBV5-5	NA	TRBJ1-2	TGTGCCAGCAGCCCGCAAGTAGGCGGCGGGAGCTACACCTTC	CASSPQVGGGSYTF
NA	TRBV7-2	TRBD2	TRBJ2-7	TGTGCCAGCAGCTTTTGGGCGGGAGAGCAGCCGGGCGAGCAGTACTTC	CASSFWAGEQPGEQYF
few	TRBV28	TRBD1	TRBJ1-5	TGTGCCAGTCGGACAGGGGGCATTCAGCCCCAGCATTTT	CASRTGGIQPQHF
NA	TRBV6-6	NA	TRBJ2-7	TGTGCCAGCAGTCCTTTCCCGACATGGCACGAGCAGTACTTC	CASSPFPTWHEQYF
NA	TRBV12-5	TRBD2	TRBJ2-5	TGTGCTAGTGGTTTGAGCGTGACTAGCGGGGGGGAAGAGACCCAGTACTTC	CASGLSVTSGGEETQYF
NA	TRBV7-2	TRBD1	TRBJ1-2	TGTGCCAGCAGCTTAGTCACAGGGGGTTTAGTTCCGGGTGGCTACACCTTC	CASSLVTGGLVPGGYTF
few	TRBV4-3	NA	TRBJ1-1	TGCGCCAGCAGCCAAGAACGGTTTATGAACACTGAAGCTTTCTTT	CASSQERFMNTEAFF
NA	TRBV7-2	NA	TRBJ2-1	TGTGCCAGCAGCTTAGGGCTAGCGAACAATGAGCAGTTCTTC	CASSLGLANNEQFF
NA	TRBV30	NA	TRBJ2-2	TGTGCCTGGAGTGGAGCGCTCACCGGGGAGCTGTTTTTT	CAWSGALTGELFF
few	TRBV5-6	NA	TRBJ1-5	TGTGCCAGCAGCTTTCGCGGGCAGGCTGGTCAGCCCCAGCATTTT	CASSFRGQAGQPQHF
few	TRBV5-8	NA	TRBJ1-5	TGTGCCAGCAGCTTGTCGGACTATAGCAATCAGCCCCAGCATTTT	CASSLSDYSNQPQHF
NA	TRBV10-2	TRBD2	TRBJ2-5	TGCGCCAGCTCCTTAGCGGGAGCGGGGGGTCAAGAGACCCAGTACTTC	CASSLAGAGGQETQYF
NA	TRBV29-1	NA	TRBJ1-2	TGCAGCGTCGGGGGGGACTATGGCTACACCTTC	CSVGGDYGYTF
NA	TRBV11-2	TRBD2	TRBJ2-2	TGTGCCAGCAGCTTAGCGGCTAGCGGGGGCGGGGAGCTGTTTTTT	CASSLAASGGGELFF
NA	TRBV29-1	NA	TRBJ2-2	TGCAGCGCAGGAGGACTGATGAACACCGGGGAGCTGTTTTTT	CSAGGLMNTGELFF